One sample yielded the 14 T cell receptor beta chains listed below, sequenced in a study of OX40 agonist ivuxolimab in advanced cancers. Sequenced by immunoSEQ multiplex PCR; TCRdb stores in-frame clones only, minus some. In the table there are tens of thousands of clones, 70% to 90% of which are singletons. Sequencing used CD4+ or CD8+ T cells sorted from blood, obtained in a trial of the OX40 agonist ivuxolimab. Receptors were obtained from an adult with an advanced solid tumor such as melanoma, head and neck, liver or kidney cancer.

The chain combines TRBV5-1 with TRBJ1-6; D unresolved. Germline V CDR1 and CDR2: SGHRS, YFSETQ. The CDR3 length is 13 residues. V was cut by 2 bases and J by 7 bases, with 7 bases left in between. This CDR3 reads CASSFTDNSPLHF. DNA for the CDR3: TGCGCCAGCAGCTTCACAGACAATTCACCCCTCCACTTT.

The chain combines TRBV15 with TRBJ1-4; D possibly corresponds to TRBD1 (5 bases). Germline lookup yields CDR1 LNHNV and CDR2 YYDKDF (reference sequence). Trimming removed 3 bases at V and 0 bases at J, with 11 bases between. The length of the CDR3 is 16 residues. The CDR3 reads CATSSRGGATNEKLFF. CDR3 in DNA: TGTGCCACCAGCAGTAGGGGAGGAGCAACTAATGAAAAACTGTTTTTT.

The chain employs TRBV5-6 and TRBJ2-7; D gene uncertain. The CDR3 extends over 14 amino acids. Germline V gene sequence: CDR1 SGHDT, CDR2 YYEEEE. V lost 4 bases to trimming and J lost 3 bases, with 14 bases between them. CDR3 nucleotide sequence: TGTGCCAGCAGCCGCCTTGAGACCAGCTACGAGCAGTACTTC. Its protein product is CASSRLETSYEQYF.

The chain joins TRBV10-3 to TRBJ1-6; D not certain. Germline assignment: CDR1 ENHRY and CDR2 SYGVKD. Trimming cost V 2 bases and J 6 bases, with 5 bases left between them. There are 13 residues in the CDR3. The chain's CDR3 is CAISEGSNSPLHF. CDR3 sequence (DNA): TGTGCCATCAGTGAGGGCAGTAATTCACCCCTCCACTTT.

This clone occurred a few times. V is TRBV28 and J is TRBJ1-5; no firm D call. Germline lookup yields CDR1 MDHEN and CDR2 SYDVKM. CDR3 size: 11 residues. The V and J ends lost 6 bases and 4 bases respectively, with 4 bases between them. The DNA of the CDR3 is TGTGCCAGCAGAACAAATCAGCCCCAGCATTTT. Translation gives CASRTNQPQHF.

This clone was detected once. The rearrangement links TRBV7-3 to TRBJ2-1, with TRBD2 identical over 10 bases. The CDR3 extends over 16 amino acids. CDR1 is SGHTA and CDR2 is FQGTGA in the germline V gene. The ends lost 5 bases at V and 9 bases at J; junction bases unmatched: 13. The CDR3 is CASSLRLAGPGSEQFF. For the CDR3, the DNA is TGTGCCAGCAGCCTTCGACTAGCGGGCCCAGGGAGTGAGCAGTTCTTC.

This chain joins TRBV27 and TRBJ2-1; possible D gene TRBD2, 6 bases. V gave up 9 bases and J gave up 3 bases, with 9 bases separating them. Germline-derived CDR1 and CDR2 are MNHEY and SMNVEV (reference sequence). The CDR3 totals 12 residues. The CDR3 loop is CASGLYYNEQFF. Here the CDR3 DNA reads TGTGCCAGTGGACTATACTACAATGAGCAGTTCTTC.

J is TRBJ2-3 and V is TRBV27; no firm D call. CDR1 and CDR2 (germline): MNHEY, SMNVEV (reference sequence). The V and J ends lost 5 bases and 2 bases respectively, with 5 bases between them. This CDR3 is 12 amino acids long. For the CDR3, the DNA is TGTGCCAGCAGTCCCCACACAGATACGCAGTATTTT. Its protein product is CASSPHTDTQYF.

The V and J genes are TRBV5-4 and TRBJ2-7; D uncertain. Germline CDR1 and CDR2: SGHNT and YYREEE (reference sequence). V was cut by 7 bases and J by 0 bases, with 14 bases left in between. This CDR3 spans 14 amino acids. The CDR3: CASGGEGHSYEQYF. The CDR3 DNA reads as TGTGCCAGCGGCGGTGAAGGGCACTCCTACGAGCAGTACTTC.

This chain connects TRBV5-1 to TRBJ1-2; D uncertain. Germline V gene data show CDR1 as SGHRS and CDR2 as YFSETQ. The CDR3 covers 15 residues. V dropped 0 bases and J dropped 6 bases, with 15 bases sitting between them. CDR3: CASSLVPPPANGYTF. For the CDR3, the DNA is TGCGCCAGCAGCTTGGTACCGCCGCCTGCCAATGGCTACACCTTC.

The rearrangement uses TRBV10-3 and TRBJ2-7, with D unresolved. The germline V gene encodes CDR1 ENHRY and CDR2 SYGVKD. CDR3 size: 12 residues. Trimming left V 0 bases short and J 4 bases short, with 4 bases between. Written as DNA, the CDR3 is TGTGCCATCAGTGAGTCGTCATACGAGCAGTACTTC. Its translation: CAISESSYEQYF.

The V gene is TRBV9, the J gene TRBJ1-2, with 7 positions matching TRBD1. Germline loops: CDR1 SGDLS, CDR2 YYNGEE. With 0 bases clipped from V and 0 bases from J, the junction kept 5 bases outside the gene matches. This CDR3 spans 16 amino acids. The CDR3 sequence is CASSVVGQATNYGYTF. CDR3 DNA sequence: TGTGCCAGCAGCGTAGTTGGACAGGCAACTAACTATGGCTACACCTTC.

The rearrangement joins TRBV6-1 to TRBJ2-7; maybe TRBD2 (5 bases). Germline V lookup: CDR1 MNHNS, CDR2 SASEGT. V was trimmed by 6 bases and J by 3 bases, leaving 6 bases between them. The CDR3 loop spans 11 amino acids. CDR3 residues: CASRTIYEQYF. The CDR3 DNA sequence: TGTGCCAGCAGGACTATCTACGAGCAGTACTTC.

The chain recombines TRBV5-1 with TRBJ2-7; 7 nucleotides line up with TRBD1. Germline V gene data show CDR1 as SGHRS and CDR2 as YFSETQ. This CDR3 is built from 14 residues. Trimming took 0 bases from V and 2 from J; bases not matched to a gene: 2. CDR3 DNA sequence: TGCGCCAGCAGCTTGGGGACAGGACCCTACGAGCAGTACTTC. Amino acids: CASSLGTGPYEQYF.